Below, 27 T cell receptor beta chains from the same sample are listed, as sequenced in a study of T cell responses to AZD1222 COVID-19 vaccine (dated by TCRdb to the early 2020s). Receptor libraries were prepared by the immunoSEQ multiplex PCR assay. TCRdb limited this immuneACCESS table to in-frame rearrangements with V and J called. A share of clones is missing; checked studies link under half to unresolved V genes, and the rest is unexplained. A total of approximately 170,000 clones appear in this sample, 80% to 90% of them only once. Clones ranked in the top ten supply approximately 6.9% of the sample. The time point label for this specimen denotes: baseline before first vaccination. This specimen was peripheral blood, taken on day 0 of AZD1222 vaccination. The receptor set was obtained from an adult in good health.

The chain combines TRBV10-3 with TRBJ1-2; 7 bases align to TRBD1. CDR1 is ENHRY and CDR2 is SYGVKD in the germline V gene. The CDR3 totals 17 residues. J was trimmed by 3 bases and V by 6 bases; bases with no gene match: 16. DNA for the CDR3: TGTGCCATCAGGATCACGACAGGGCCTCGGTTTCACTATGGCTACACCTTC. It is translated as CAIRITTGPRFHYGYTF.

This clone appeared a few times. This rearrangement joins TRBV7-2 to TRBJ2-3; TRBD2 aligns across 11 bases. The CDR3 has 16 residues. The V gene end was trimmed by 5 bases and the J gene end by 7 bases; junction bases not matched to a gene: 11. Germline-derived CDR1 and CDR2 are SGHTA and FQGNSA. The CDR3 region has the DNA TGTGCCAGCAGCGAAGGGTCTAGCGGGGGGTACTATACGCAGTATTTT. Translation: CASSEGSSGGYYTQYF.

The gene calls are TRBV12-5 and TRBJ2-1; TRBD2 is a possible D gene (7 bases). Germline CDR1 LGHNT, CDR2 FRNRAP. The CDR3 sequence is 12 residues long. The germline V and J ends were trimmed by 6 bases and 8 bases, with 11 bases remaining between them. The CDR3 spells CASGRGLDEQFF. CDR3 DNA sequence: TGTGCTAGTGGGCGGGGGCTCGATGAGCAGTTCTTC. Together with reference TRBV12-5 and TRBJ2-1, the CDR3 gives the full variable domain: DARVTQTPRHKVTEMGQEVTMRCQPILGHNTVFWYRQTMMQGLELLAYFRNRAPLDDSGMPKDRFSAEMPDATLATLKIQPSEPRDSAVYFCASGRGLDEQFFGPGTRLTVL.

V and J are TRBV6-1 and TRBJ1-3, with D unresolved. CDR3 length: 15 residues. The germline CDR1 and CDR2 sequences are MNHNS and SASEGT. V lost 2 bases, J lost 3 bases, and 11 bases lay in between. DNA of the CDR3: TGTGCCAGCAGTGAATGGAGGATTCTTGGAAACACCATATATTTT. It encodes CASSEWRILGNTIYF.

This clone showed up just once. The chain combines TRBV5-1 with TRBJ2-2; TRBD2 is a possible D gene (6 bases). Deletions cut 5 bases from V and 8 bases from J, with 19 bases between. This CDR3 comprises 15 residues. Germline CDR1 reads SGHRS; CDR2 reads YFSETQ. The CDR3 loop is CASSLSGQGVGELFF. CDR3 nucleotides: TGCGCCAGCAGTCTCAGCGGGCAGGGAGTTGGGGAGCTGTTTTTT.

The chain uses TRBV15 and TRBJ1-2; D call uncertain. Trimming stripped 0 bases from V and 3 bases from J, with 8 bases between. The length of the CDR3 is 14 residues. CDR1 is LNHNV and CDR2 is YYDKDF in the germline V gene (reference sequence). In DNA form, the CDR3 reads TGTGCCACCAGCAGAGATAGGACCTACTATGGCTACACCTTC. As protein: CATSRDRTYYGYTF.

This clone was detected once. The V gene is TRBV6-4, the J gene TRBJ2-1; tentative D call: TRBD2 (6 bases). The CDR3 totals 13 residues. CDR1 is MRHNA, CDR2 SNTAGT, per germline. V was pared by 5 bases and J by 4 bases, with 9 bases between. The CDR3 region is CASSFGSYNEQFF. The CDR3 DNA is TGTGCCAGCAGTTTCGGGAGTTACAATGAGCAGTTCTTC.

This sequence joins TRBV5-5 and TRBJ2-7; D might be TRBD1 (5 bases). The germline V gene encodes CDR1 SGHKS and CDR2 YYEKEE (reference sequence). CDR3 length: 14 residues. The CDR3 sequence is CASSLALRAGNVLV. In nucleotides, the CDR3 is TGTGCCAGCAGCTTGGCCCTCCGGGCAGGGAACGTCTTGGTC.

This clone was found once. CDR3: CSVGGGPQTYGELFF. In DNA form, the CDR3 reads TGCAGCGTAGGCGGGGGACCCCAGACGTACGGGGAGCTGTTTTTT. The chain employs TRBV29-1 and TRBJ2-2, with TRBD2 matching over 7 bases. The germline gives CDR1 SQVTM, CDR2 ANQGSEA. This CDR3 has 15 amino acids. V lost 6 bases and J lost 7; bases outside the gene matches: 14.

This clone was found a few times. The chain employs TRBV3-1 (or the pseudogene TRBV3-2) and TRBJ2-1; a possible D gene is TRBD2 (5 bases). V dropped 3 bases and J dropped 6 bases, with 9 bases sitting between them. From germline, CDR1 is LGHDT and CDR2 YNNKEL (reference sequence). The CDR3 contains 13 residues. CDR3 protein: CASSQYLANEQFF. The CDR3 DNA reads TGTGCCAGCAGCCAGTACCTAGCCAATGAGCAGTTCTTC.

The chain combines TRBV3-1 (or the pseudogene TRBV3-2) with TRBJ2-1; D may match TRBD1 or TRBD2 (5 bases each). Germline V lookup: CDR1 LGHDT, CDR2 YNNKEL (reference sequence). The CDR3 consists of 13 residues. Trimming pared 4 bases from V and 6 bases from J, leaving 10 bases between. CDR3 in amino acids: CASSLGTRNEQFF. The CDR3 bases are TGTGCCAGCAGCCTAGGGACGCGCAATGAGCAGTTCTTC.

This clone was seen just once. J is TRBJ1-1 and V is TRBV5-4; possible D gene TRBD1, 5 bases. Per the germline V gene, CDR1 is SGHNT and CDR2 is YYREEE (reference sequence). The V end lost 0 bases, the J end lost 8 bases, and 20 bases lay between the germline ends. This CDR3 spans 16 amino acids. The CDR3 sequence is CASSLDFRDPLEEAFF. CDR3 bases: TGTGCCAGCAGCTTGGATTTTCGGGACCCACTCGAGGAAGCTTTCTTT. The whole variable domain, filled in from reference TRBV5-4 and TRBJ1-1, reads ETGVTQSPTHLIKTRGQQVTLRCSSQSGHNTVSWYQQALGQGPQFIFQYYREEENGRGNFPPRFSGLQFPNYSSELNVNALELDDSALYLCASSLDFRDPLEEAFFGQGTRLTVV.

This chain links TRBV10-1 with TRBJ1-2; 8 nucleotides align to TRBD1. The germline V gene has CDR1 WNHNN and CDR2 SYGVQD (reference sequence). The CDR3 is made up of 14 amino acids. After removal of 6 bases from V and 2 bases from J, the junction contained 5 bases not matched to a gene. The CDR3 region is CASSPDRGNYGYTF. CDR3 DNA sequence: TGCGCCAGCAGCCCCGACAGGGGCAACTATGGCTACACCTTC.

The V gene is TRBV28, the J gene TRBJ1-1, with TRBD1 identical over 10 bases. Germline V lookup: CDR1 MDHEN, CDR2 SYDVKM. The CDR3 is made up of 15 amino acids. The trim removed 3 bases at V and 5 bases at J, leaving 6 bases unmatched. The CDR3 here is CASSLGQGFRTEAFF. CDR3 coding DNA: TGTGCCAGCAGTTTGGGACAGGGGTTTCGAACTGAAGCTTTCTTT.

The chain recombines TRBV6-5 with TRBJ1-1; maybe TRBD1 (5 bases). The V end was cut by 2 bases, the J end by 5 bases, with 15 bases between. Germline CDR1 reads MNHEY; CDR2 reads SVGAGI. CDR3 length: 15 residues. The CDR3 here is CASSYNGGMETEAFF. DNA of the CDR3: TGTGCCAGCAGTTACAATGGGGGTATGGAGACTGAAGCTTTCTTT.

The chain recombines TRBV2 with TRBJ2-1; the match to TRBD1 covers 9 bases. With V trimmed by 7 bases and J by 8 bases, 6 bases remained unmatched. The germline gives CDR1 SNHLY, CDR2 FYNNEI. The length of the CDR3 is 13 residues. The DNA of the CDR3 is TGTGCCAGCATAGGGGGACAGGGCGATGAGCAGTTCTTC. Its protein is CASIGGQGDEQFF.

The chain recombines TRBV9 with TRBJ2-2; D ambiguous. The germline V gene has CDR1 SGDLS and CDR2 YYNGEE. Between the trimmed V and J ends, which lost 0 bases and 4 bases, there was a span of 13 bases. The CDR3 is 16 amino acids. The CDR3 here is CASSVGGRSVTGELFF. Written as DNA, the CDR3 is TGTGCCAGCAGCGTAGGGGGTAGATCGGTCACCGGGGAGCTGTTTTTT.

The genes are TRBV12-5 and TRBJ1-1, with D perhaps matching TRBD1 (6 bases). Germline V gene sequence: CDR1 LGHNT, CDR2 FRNRAP. This CDR3 is 17 amino acids long. V was trimmed by 0 bases and J by 0 bases, leaving 14 bases between them. This chain's CDR3 is CASGLVQGVGMNTEAFF. The CDR3, as DNA: TGTGCTAGTGGTTTGGTACAGGGTGTAGGCATGAACACTGAAGCTTTCTTT.

V gene TRBV30 combines with J gene TRBJ2-1; the D gene is possibly TRBD2 (6 bases). With 0 bases removed from V and 5 bases from J, the gap between germline ends came to 11 bases. The CDR3 totals 14 residues. Per germline, CDR1 GTSNPN and CDR2 SVGIG (reference sequence). This CDR3 is CAWSVGTGNNEQFF. The CDR3 DNA sequence: TGTGCCTGGAGTGTGGGGACTGGTAACAATGAGCAGTTCTTC.

The CDR3 bases are TGTGCCAGCAGTGAACGGTGGGGAAATGAGCAGTTCTTC. Translation gives CASSERWGNEQFF. This sequence joins TRBV6-1 and TRBJ2-1; D is uncertain. Trimming took 2 bases from V and 7 from J, leaving 9 bases between them. Germline V gene data show CDR1 as MNHNS and CDR2 as SASEGT. The length of the CDR3 is 13 residues.

V is TRBV18 and J is TRBJ1-2, with D uncertain. The CDR3 has 14 amino acids. Germline-derived CDR1 and CDR2 are KGHSH and LQKENI. V was trimmed by 0 bases and J by 7 bases, leaving 12 bases between them. The CDR3 coding sequence is TGTGCCAGCTCACCACCGCTGGGCTCGGGTGGCTACACCTTC. This translates into CASSPPLGSGGYTF.

V usage is TRBV5-4 and J usage is TRBJ1-2, with D tentatively TRBD1 (5 bases). This CDR3 spans 16 amino acids. Trimming took off 2 bases at V and 7 bases at J, with 21 bases between the two ends. Germline values: CDR1 SGHNT, CDR2 YYREEE (reference sequence). CDR3 loop: CASSLMTEPTRGGYTF. CDR3 coding DNA: TGTGCCAGCAGCTTAATGACAGAACCCACTAGGGGTGGCTACACCTTC.

This clone has only one observation. The chain employs TRBV6-6 and TRBJ1-2, with D uncertain. The CDR3 consists of 12 residues. From germline, CDR1 is MNHNY and CDR2 SVGAGI (reference sequence). V was pared by 10 bases and J by 1 base, with 10 bases between. In DNA form, the CDR3 reads TGTGCCACCCAGACGGGTAACTATGGCTACACCTTC. Its protein product is CATQTGNYGYTF.

V is TRBV6-4 and J is TRBJ2-2; D unclear. Trimming removed 3 bases from V and 1 base from J, with 3 bases in between. The CDR3 runs 13 residues. Germline CDR1 is MRHNA and CDR2 is SNTAGT. CDR3 region: CASSEGNTGELFF. In nucleotides, the CDR3 is TGTGCCAGCAGTGAAGGGAACACCGGGGAGCTGTTTTTT.

The chain carries TRBV4-3 and TRBJ1-1; no definite D call. Trimming removed 3 bases from V and 1 base from J, with 9 bases in between. CDR3 length equals 14 residues. From germline, CDR1 is LGHNA and CDR2 YSLEER. The CDR3 protein is CASSHTRENTEAFF. The CDR3 DNA follows: TGCGCCAGCAGCCACACACGGGAGAACACTGAAGCTTTCTTT.

V and J are TRBV10-1 and TRBJ2-2; 9 positions match TRBD1. The V gene's germline CDR1 is WNHNN and CDR2 SYGVQD (reference sequence). The CDR3 is 16 residues long. Unmatched junction bases numbered 5, after V lost 5 bases and J lost 1 base. The DNA for the CDR3 is TGCGCCAGCAGTACCGGGACAGGGCTGAACACCGGGGAGCTGTTTTTT. This translates into CASSTGTGLNTGELFF.

This chain uses TRBV2 with TRBJ2-7; possibly TRBD1 or TRBD2 for D (5 bases each). Per germline, CDR1 SNHLY and CDR2 FYNNEI. The CDR3 contains 16 residues. Trimming stripped 4 bases from V and 3 bases from J, with 19 bases between. The CDR3 here is CASSGGVIGAGYEQYV. In nucleotides, the CDR3 is TGTGCCAGCAGTGGTGGGGTGATCGGGGCCGGCTACGAGCAGTACGTC.